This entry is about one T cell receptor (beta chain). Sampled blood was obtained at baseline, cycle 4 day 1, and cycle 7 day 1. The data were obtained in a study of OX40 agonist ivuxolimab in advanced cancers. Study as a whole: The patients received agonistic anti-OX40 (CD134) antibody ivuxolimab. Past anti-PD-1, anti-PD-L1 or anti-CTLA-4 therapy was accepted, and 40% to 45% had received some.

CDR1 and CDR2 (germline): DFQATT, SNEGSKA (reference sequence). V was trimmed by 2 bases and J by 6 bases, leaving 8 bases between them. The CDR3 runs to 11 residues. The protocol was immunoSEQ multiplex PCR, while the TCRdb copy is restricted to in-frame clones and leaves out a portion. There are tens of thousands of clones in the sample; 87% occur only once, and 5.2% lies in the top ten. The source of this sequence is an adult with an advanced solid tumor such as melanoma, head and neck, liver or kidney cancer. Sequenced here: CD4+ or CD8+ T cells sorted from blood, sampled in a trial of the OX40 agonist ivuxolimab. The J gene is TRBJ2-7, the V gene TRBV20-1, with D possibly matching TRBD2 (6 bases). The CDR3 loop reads CSARRRGEQYF. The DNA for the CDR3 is TGCAGTGCTAGACGGAGGGGCGAGCAGTACTTC.